This entry lists 10 T cell receptor beta chains sequenced from one sample in a study of molecular identifiers for immune sequencing clone quantification (dated by TCRdb to 2016 to 2019). Library preparation was by PCR. TCRdb lists the instrument as Illumina HiSeq 4000. TCRdb cleaned the public reads at Q25 with fastp, built clones with MiXCR and kept in-frame beta chains. Each CDR3 protein gets just one entry, which takes the most common genes and DNA from the rows behind it. This sample lists under 600,000 distinct CDR3 sequences; about 20% were detected once. 0.84% of the sample is taken by the ten largest. Sequences were obtained from naive CD8+ T cells from blood, with Jurkat cell RNA spiked in. The cell subset or site label, read with the paper, signifies: FACS-sorted CD8+CD4-CCR7+CD45RA+ naive T cells. These receptors all stem from a human donor in good health. Some libraries in this study had Jurkat cell RNA spiked in.

This chain links TRBV27 with TRBJ2-7; unclear D gene. Trimming shortened V by 5 bases and J by 9 bases, and 23 bases separated the two germline ends. This CDR3 spans 15 amino acids. CDR1 is MNHEY, CDR2 SMNVEV, per germline (reference sequence). The CDR3 sequence: CASSPGWGTTGGQYF. The CDR3 DNA reads as TGTGCCAGCAGTCCAGGATGGGGAACAACGGGCGGGCAGTACTTC.

To note about this clonotype: Given a much more abundant clone one base away, this may be a read error. V usage is TRBV3-1 and J usage is TRBJ2-3; D ambiguous. Germline V lookup: CDR1 LGHDT, CDR2 YNNKEL (reference sequence). This CDR3 has 13 residues. The CDR3 DNA sequence: TGTGCCGGCAGCCAAGGAATGGCAGATACGCAGTATTTT. Encoded protein: CAGSQGMADTQYF.

This clonotype occurred many times. The V call is TRBV7-9, the J call TRBJ2-1, with D possibly being TRBD1 (6 bases). CDR3 length equals 20 residues. Germline CDR1 is SEHNR and CDR2 is FQNEAQ (reference sequence). V gave up 4 bases and J gave up 2 bases, with 27 bases separating them. The CDR3: CASSSLGWTEESTTYNEQFF. The CDR3 nucleotides are TGTGCCAGCAGCTCGTTAGGATGGACAGAAGAAAGTACCACCTACAATGAGCAGTTCTTC.

Note on this clonotype: This may be a read error: a much more frequent sequence differs by one nucleotide. This rearrangement joins TRBV7-9 to TRBJ2-2, with 10 bases matching TRBD2. This CDR3 is 16 amino acids long. V lost 5 bases to trimming and J lost 6 bases; unmatched junction nucleotides: 9. Germline CDR1 reads SEHNR; CDR2 reads FQNEAQ (reference sequence). CDR3 DNA sequence: TGTGCCAGCAGCCCCCTAGCGGGAGCGGGGGCCGGGGAGCTGTTTTTT. Its protein product is CASSPLAGAGAGELFF.

This clonotype has ten or more counts. This CDR3 is CASSTNRDDEGTQYF. The CDR3 nucleotides are TGTGCCAGCAGCACAAACAGGGACGACGAGGGGACCCAGTACTTC. This rearrangement joins TRBV7-9 to TRBJ2-5, with D maybe TRBD1 (6 bases). Germline V gene lookup returns CDR1 SEHNR and CDR2 FQNEAQ (reference sequence). The V gene lost 5 bases and the J gene lost 7 bases, with 20 bases spanning the gap. This CDR3 is built from 15 residues.

The table lists this clonotype with a few counts. The genes are TRBV11-3 and TRBJ2-7; D uncertain. Germline V CDR1 and CDR2: SGHNT, YENEEA. The CDR3 spans 17 residues. Trimming removed 5 bases at V and 5 bases at J, with 25 bases between. The CDR3 DNA sequence: TGTGCCAGCAGCCCACCCGACACAATTTTTCCCGTTGACGAGCAGTACTTC. Translating it yields CASSPPDTIFPVDEQYF.

There are many counts of this clonotype. The J gene is TRBJ2-3, the V gene TRBV29-1, with 10 bases fitting TRBD2. Germline V gene lookup returns CDR1 SQVTM and CDR2 ANQGSEA. J was trimmed by 0 bases and V by 6 bases; bases with no gene match: 6. The CDR3 loop spans 15 amino acids. The CDR3 DNA reads as TGCAGCGTCTTAAGCGGGGGGGATAGCACAGATACGCAGTATTTT. It encodes CSVLSGGDSTDTQYF.

This clonotype showed up just once. One end of the junction varies from germline; a read error may be responsible. The chain recombines TRBV12-3 or TRBV12-4 with TRBJ2-6, with a weak D call TRBD1 (5 bases). The CDR3 has 16 amino acids. CDR3 nucleotide sequence: TGTGCCAGCGGTTTAGACAGAAGTTCTGGGGCCAACGTCCTGACTTTC. This gives the protein CASGLDRSSGANVLTF.

This clonotype was seen at least ten times. The V call is TRBV29-1, the J call TRBJ2-7; weak D call: TRBD2 (6 bases). The CDR3 has 12 amino acids. Trimming took off 5 bases at V and 4 bases at J, with 12 bases between the two ends. Germline lookup yields CDR1 SQVTM and CDR2 ANQGSEA. The CDR3 bases are TGCAGCGTTAAATCTGGGGGGTACGAGCAGTACTTC. Translated: CSVKSGGYEQYF.

CDR3 region: CASSQERMGCEQYF. The CDR3, as DNA: TGCGCCAGCAGCCAAGAAAGAATGGGATGCGAGCAGTACTTC. The V and J genes are TRBV4-1 and TRBJ2-7; D unclear. CDR1 is MGHRA, CDR2 YSYEKL, per germline. V lost 0 bases and J lost 6, with 12 bases in between. This CDR3 spans 14 amino acids.